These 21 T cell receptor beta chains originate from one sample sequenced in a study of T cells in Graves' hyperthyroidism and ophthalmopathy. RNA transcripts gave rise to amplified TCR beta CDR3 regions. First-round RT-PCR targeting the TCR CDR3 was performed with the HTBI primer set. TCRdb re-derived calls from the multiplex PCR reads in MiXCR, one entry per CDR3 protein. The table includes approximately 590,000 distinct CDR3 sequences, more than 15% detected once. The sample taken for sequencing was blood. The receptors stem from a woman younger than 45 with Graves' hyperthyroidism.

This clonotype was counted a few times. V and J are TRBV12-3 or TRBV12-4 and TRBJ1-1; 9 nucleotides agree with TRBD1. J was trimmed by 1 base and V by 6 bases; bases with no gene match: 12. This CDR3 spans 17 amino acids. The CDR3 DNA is TGTGCCAGCAGCTTGGGACAGGGAAGGGTCGGGAACACTGAAGCTTTCTTT. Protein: CASSLGQGRVGNTEAFF.

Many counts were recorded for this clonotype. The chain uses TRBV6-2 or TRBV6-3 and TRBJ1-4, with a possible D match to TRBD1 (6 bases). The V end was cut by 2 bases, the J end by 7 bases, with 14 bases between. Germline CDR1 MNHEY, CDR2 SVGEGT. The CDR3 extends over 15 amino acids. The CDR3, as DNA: TGTGCCAGCAGTTACGGTGGGGGCGTGGGTGAAAAACTGTTTTTT. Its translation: CASSYGGGVGEKLFF.

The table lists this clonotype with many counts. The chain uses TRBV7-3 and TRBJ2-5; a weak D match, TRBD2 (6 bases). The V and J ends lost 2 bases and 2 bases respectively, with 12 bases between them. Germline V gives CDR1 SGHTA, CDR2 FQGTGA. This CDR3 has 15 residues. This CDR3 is CASSLGPGGQETQYF. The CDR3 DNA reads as TGTGCCAGCAGCTTAGGCCCCGGAGGGCAAGAGACCCAGTACTTC.

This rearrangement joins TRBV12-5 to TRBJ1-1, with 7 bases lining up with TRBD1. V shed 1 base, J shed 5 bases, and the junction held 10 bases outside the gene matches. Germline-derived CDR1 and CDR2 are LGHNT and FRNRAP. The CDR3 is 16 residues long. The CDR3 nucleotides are TGTGCTAGTGGTTTGGAATCCACGACAGGGAAAACTGAAGCTTTCTTT. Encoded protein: CASGLESTTGKTEAFF.

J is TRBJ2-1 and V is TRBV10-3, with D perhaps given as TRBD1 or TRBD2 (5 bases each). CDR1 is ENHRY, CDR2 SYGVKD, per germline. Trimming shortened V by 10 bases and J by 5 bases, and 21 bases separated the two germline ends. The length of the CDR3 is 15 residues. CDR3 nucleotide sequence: TGTGCCACCCGGGGAAACCGGGACGCCAACAATGAGCAGTTCTTC. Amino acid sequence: CATRGNRDANNEQFF.

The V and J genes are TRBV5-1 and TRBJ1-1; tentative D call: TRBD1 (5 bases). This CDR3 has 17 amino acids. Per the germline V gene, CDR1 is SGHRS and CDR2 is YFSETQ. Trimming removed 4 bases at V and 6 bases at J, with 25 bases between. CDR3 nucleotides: TGCGCCAGCAGCCCCGGGCTTTGGGGGAGGGAAGCCCCTGAAGCTTTCTTT. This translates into CASSPGLWGREAPEAFF.

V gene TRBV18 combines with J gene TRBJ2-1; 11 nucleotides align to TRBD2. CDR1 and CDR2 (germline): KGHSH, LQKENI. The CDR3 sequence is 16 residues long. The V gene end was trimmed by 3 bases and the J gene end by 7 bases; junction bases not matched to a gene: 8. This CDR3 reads CASSPRTSGSFNEQFF. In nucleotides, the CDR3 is TGTGCCAGCTCACCTCGAACTAGCGGGAGTTTTAATGAGCAGTTCTTC.

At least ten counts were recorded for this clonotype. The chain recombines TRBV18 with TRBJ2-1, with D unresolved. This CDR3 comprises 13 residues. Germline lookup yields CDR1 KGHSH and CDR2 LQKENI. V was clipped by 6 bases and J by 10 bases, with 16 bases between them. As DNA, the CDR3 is TGTGCCAGCTCGCCCAAGATCGGACGGGAGCAGTTCTTC. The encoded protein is CASSPKIGREQFF.

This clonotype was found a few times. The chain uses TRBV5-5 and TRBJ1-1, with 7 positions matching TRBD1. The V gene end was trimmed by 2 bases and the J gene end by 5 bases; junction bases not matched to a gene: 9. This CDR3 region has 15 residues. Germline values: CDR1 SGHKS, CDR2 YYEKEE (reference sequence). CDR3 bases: TGTGCCAGCAGCTTAGGGGAGGGGGCGTGGACTGAAGCTTTCTTT. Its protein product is CASSLGEGAWTEAFF. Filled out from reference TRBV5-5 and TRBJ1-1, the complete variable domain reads DAGVTQSPTHLIKTRGQQVTLRCSPISGHKSVSWYQQVLGQGPQFIFQYYEKEERGRGNFPDRFSARQFPNYSSELNVNALLLGDSALYLCASSLGEGAWTEAFFGQGTRLTVV.

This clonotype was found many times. The CDR3 sequence: CASSLAGTGNGYTF. DNA of the CDR3: TGTGCCAGCAGCTTAGCCGGGACAGGGAATGGCTACACCTTC. The chain recombines TRBV11-2 with TRBJ1-2, with 9 bases identical to TRBD1. The V gene's germline CDR1 is SGHAT and CDR2 FQNNGV. The trim removed 1 base at V and 6 bases at J, leaving 3 bases unmatched. The CDR3 contains 14 residues.

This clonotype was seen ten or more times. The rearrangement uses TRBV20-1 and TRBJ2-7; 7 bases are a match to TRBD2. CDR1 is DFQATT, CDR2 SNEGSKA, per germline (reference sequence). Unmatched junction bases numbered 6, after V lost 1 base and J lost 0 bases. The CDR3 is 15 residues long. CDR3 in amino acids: CSARAASGVSYEQYF. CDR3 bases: TGCAGTGCTAGAGCGGCTAGCGGAGTCTCCTACGAGCAGTACTTC.

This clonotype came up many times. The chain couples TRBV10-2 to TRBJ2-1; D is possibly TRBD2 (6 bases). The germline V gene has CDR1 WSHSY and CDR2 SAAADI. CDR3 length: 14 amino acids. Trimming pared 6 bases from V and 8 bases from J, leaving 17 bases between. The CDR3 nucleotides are TGCGCCAGCAGCACAGGAGGGGTAGTCGATGAGCAGTTCTTC. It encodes CASSTGGVVDEQFF.

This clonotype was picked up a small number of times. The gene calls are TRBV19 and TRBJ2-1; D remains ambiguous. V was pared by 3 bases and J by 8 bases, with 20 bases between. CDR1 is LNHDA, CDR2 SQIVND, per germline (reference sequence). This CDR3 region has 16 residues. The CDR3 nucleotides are TGTGCCAGTAGTATTCGAAGGCGTCTGACCCCCGATGAGCAGTTCTTC. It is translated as CASSIRRRLTPDEQFF. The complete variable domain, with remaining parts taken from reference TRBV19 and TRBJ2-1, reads DGGITQSPKYLFRKEGQNVTLSCEQNLNHDAMYWYRQDPGQGLRLIYYSQIVNDFQKGDIAEGYSVSREKKESFPLTVTSAQKNPTAFYLCASSIRRRLTPDEQFFGPGTRLTVL.

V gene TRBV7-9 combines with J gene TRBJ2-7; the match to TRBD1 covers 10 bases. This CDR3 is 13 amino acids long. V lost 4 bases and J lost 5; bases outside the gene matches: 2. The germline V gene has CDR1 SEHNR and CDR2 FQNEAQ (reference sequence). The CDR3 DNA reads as TGTGCCAGCAGCTCGACAGGGGGCAACGAGCAGTACTTC. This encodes CASSSTGGNEQYF. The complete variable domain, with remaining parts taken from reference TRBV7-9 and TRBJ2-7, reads DTGVSQNPRHKITKRGQNVTFRCDPISEHNRLYWYRQTLGQGPEFLTYFQNEAQLEKSRLLSDRFSAERPKGSFSTLEIQRTEQGDSAMYLCASSSTGGNEQYFGPGTRLTVT.

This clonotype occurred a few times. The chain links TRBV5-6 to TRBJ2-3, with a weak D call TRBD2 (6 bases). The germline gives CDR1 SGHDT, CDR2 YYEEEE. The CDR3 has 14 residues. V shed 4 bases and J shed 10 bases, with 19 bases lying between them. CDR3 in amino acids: CASSPREGTPAQYF. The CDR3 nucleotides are TGTGCCAGCAGCCCCCGGGAAGGGACTCCGGCGCAGTATTTT. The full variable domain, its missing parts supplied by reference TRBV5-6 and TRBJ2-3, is DAGVTQSPTHLIKTRGQQVTLRCSPKSGHDTVSWYQQALGQGPQFIFQYYEEEERQRGNFPDRFSGHQFPNYSSELNVNALLLGDSALYLCASSPREGTPAQYFGPGTRLTVL.

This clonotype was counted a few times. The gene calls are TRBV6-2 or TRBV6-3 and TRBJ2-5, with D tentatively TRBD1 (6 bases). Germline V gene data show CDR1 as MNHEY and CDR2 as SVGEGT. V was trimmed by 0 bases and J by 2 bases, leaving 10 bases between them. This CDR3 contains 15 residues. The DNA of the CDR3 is TGTGCCAGCAGTTACTCCCTAACAGGGCAAGAGACCCAGTACTTC. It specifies CASSYSLTGQETQYF.

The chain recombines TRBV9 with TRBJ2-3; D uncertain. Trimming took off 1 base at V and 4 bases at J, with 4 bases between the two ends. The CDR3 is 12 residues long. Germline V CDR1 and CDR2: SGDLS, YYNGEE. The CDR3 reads CASSVFPDTQYF. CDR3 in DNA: TGTGCCAGCAGCGTATTCCCAGATACGCAGTATTTT. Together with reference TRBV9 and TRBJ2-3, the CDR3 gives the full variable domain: DSGVTQTPKHLITATGQRVTLRCSPRSGDLSVYWYQQSLDQGLQFLIQYYNGEERAKGNILERFSAQQFPDLHSELNLSSLELGDSALYFCASSVFPDTQYFGPGTRLTVL.

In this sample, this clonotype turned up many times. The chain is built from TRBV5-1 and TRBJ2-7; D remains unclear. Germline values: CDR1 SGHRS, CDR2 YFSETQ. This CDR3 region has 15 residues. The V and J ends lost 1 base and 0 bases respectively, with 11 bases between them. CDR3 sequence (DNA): TGCGCCAGCAGCTTGTCTATACACAGCTCCTACGAGCAGTACTTC. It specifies CASSLSIHSSYEQYF.

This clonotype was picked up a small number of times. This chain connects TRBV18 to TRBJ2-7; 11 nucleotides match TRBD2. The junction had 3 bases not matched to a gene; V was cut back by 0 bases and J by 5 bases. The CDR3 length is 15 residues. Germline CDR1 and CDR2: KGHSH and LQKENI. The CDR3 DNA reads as TGTGCCAGCTCACCACCGACTAGCGGGATCGACGAGCAGTACTTC. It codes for CASSPPTSGIDEQYF.

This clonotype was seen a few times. The CDR3 nucleotides read TGCGCCAGCAGCCAAGATTCAGGTTTGGGCTCCTACAATGAGCAGTTCTTC. As protein: CASSQDSGLGSYNEQFF. The chain couples TRBV4-1 to TRBJ2-1, with unresolved D. CDR1 MGHRA and CDR2 YSYEKL come from the germline V gene. This CDR3 has 17 residues. Trimming pared 0 bases from V and 0 bases from J, leaving 12 bases between.

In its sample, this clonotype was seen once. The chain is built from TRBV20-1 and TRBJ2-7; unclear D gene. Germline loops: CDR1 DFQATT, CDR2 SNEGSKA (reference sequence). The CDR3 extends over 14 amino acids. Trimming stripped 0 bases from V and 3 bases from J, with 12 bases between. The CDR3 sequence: CSARDRRNNYEQYF. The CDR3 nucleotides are TGCAGTGCTAGAGATCGACGGAATAACTACGAGCAGTACTTC.